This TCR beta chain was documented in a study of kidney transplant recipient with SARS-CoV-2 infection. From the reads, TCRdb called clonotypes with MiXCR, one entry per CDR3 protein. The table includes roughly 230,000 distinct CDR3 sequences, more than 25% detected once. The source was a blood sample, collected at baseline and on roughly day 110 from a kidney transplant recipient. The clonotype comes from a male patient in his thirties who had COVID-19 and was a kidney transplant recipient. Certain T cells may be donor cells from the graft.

This CDR3 reads CSVDRGIQEAQYF. The DNA of the CDR3 is TGCAGCGTTGACCGTGGGATTCAAGAGGCCCAGTACTTC. The rearrangement uses TRBV29-1 and TRBJ2-7, with D unclear. The CDR3 sequence is 13 residues long. Trimming shortened V by 3 bases and J by 10 bases, and 19 bases separated the two germline ends. Germline CDR1 reads SQVTM; CDR2 reads ANQGSEA.